This T cell receptor (beta chain) was sequenced for a study of blood T cell repertoires in COVID-19. For the study at large: Material from acute and convalescent COVID-19 was sourced from the United States, Italy and Spain.

Some clones are missing from TCRdb's copy, which holds only in-frame ones; the method was immunoSEQ multiplex PCR. The table records fewer than 200,000 clones, approximately 85% of them present only once. Clinical history reported by participants formed the basis on which cohorts were assigned. Per germline, CDR1 MGHDK and CDR2 SYGVNS. CDR3 length: 16 residues. With 7 bases removed from V and 2 bases from J, the gap between germline ends came to 20 bases. This rearrangement joins TRBV25-1 to TRBJ2-5, with a tentative D call TRBD2 (5 bases). The clonotype originates from a woman between 18 and 29 years old who had recovered from COVID-19. Input material: PBMCs or T cells enriched from blood (not recorded which). As DNA, the CDR3 is TGTGCCAGCATGGGGTCGAGGAGGCCCCGACAAGAGACCCAGTACTTC. It specifies CASMGSRRPRQETQYF.